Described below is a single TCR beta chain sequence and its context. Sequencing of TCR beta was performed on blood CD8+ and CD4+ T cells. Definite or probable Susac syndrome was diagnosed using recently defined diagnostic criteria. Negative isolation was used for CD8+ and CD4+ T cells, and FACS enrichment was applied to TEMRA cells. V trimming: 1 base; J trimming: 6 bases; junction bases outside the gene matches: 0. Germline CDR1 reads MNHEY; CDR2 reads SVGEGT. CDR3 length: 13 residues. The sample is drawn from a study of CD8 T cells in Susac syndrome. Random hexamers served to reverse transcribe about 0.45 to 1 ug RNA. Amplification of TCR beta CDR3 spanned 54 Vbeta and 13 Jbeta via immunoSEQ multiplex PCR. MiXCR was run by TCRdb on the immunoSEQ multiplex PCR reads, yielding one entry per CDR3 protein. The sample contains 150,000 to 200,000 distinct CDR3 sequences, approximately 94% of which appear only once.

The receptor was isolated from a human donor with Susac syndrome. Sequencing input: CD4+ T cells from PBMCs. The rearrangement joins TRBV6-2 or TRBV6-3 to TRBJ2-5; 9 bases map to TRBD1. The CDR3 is CASSYYRGQTQYF. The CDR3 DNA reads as TGTGCCAGCAGTTACTACAGGGGGCAGACCCAGTACTTC.